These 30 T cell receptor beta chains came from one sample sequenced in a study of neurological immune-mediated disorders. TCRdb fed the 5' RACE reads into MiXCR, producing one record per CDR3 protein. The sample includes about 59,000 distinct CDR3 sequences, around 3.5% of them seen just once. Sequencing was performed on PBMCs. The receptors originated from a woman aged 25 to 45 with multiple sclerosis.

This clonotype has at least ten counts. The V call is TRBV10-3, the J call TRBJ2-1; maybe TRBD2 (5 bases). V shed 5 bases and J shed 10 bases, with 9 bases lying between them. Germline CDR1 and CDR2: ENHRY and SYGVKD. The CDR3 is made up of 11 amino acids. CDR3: CAISPAVEQFF. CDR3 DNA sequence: TGTGCCATCAGTCCAGCGGTCGAGCAGTTCTTC.

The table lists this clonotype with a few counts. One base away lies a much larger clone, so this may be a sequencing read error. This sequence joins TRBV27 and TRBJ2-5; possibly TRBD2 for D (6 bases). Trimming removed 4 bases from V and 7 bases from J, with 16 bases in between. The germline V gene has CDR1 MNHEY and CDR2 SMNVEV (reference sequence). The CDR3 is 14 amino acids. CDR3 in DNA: TGTGCCAGCAGTTCGACTAGAGCCACCGGGACCCAGTACTTC. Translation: CASSSTRATGTQYF.

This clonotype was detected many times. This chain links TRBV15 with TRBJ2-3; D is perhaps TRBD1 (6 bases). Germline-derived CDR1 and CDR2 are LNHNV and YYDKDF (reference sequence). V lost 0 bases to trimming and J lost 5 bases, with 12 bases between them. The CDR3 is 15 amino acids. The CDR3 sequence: CATSRDRSGEDTQYF. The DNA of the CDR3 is TGTGCCACCAGCAGAGATAGGTCAGGGGAAGATACGCAGTATTTT.

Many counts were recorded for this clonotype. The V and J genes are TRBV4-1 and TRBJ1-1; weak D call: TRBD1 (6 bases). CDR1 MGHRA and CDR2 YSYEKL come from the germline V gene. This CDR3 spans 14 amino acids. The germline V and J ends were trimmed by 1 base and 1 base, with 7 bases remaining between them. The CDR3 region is CASSQGGQNTEAFF. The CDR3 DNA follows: TGCGCCAGCAGCCAAGGGGGACAGAACACTGAAGCTTTCTTT.

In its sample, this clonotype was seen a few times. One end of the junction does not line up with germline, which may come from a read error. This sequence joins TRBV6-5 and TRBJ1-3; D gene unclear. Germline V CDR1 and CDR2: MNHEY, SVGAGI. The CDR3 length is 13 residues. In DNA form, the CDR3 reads TGTGCCACGGTGGGGAACTCTGGAAAAACCATATATTTT. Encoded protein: CATVGNSGKTIYF.

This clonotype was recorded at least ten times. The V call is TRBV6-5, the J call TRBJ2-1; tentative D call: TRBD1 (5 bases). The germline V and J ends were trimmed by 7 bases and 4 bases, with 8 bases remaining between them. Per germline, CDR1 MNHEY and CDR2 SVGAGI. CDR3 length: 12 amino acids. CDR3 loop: CASTRAYNEQFF. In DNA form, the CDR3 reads TGTGCCAGCACCAGGGCGTACAATGAGCAGTTCTTC.

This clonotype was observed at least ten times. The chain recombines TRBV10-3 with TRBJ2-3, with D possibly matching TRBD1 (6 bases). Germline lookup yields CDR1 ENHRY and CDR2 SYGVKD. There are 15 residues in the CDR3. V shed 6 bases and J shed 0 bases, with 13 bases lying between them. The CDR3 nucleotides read TGTGCCATCAGCCTGACAGGCCCTAGCACAGATACGCAGTATTTT. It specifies CAISLTGPSTDTQYF.

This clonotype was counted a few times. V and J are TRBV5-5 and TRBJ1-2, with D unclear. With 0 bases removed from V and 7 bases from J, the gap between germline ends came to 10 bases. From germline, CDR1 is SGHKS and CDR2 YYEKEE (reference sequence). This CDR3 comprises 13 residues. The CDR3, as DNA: TGTGCCAGCAGCTTGGACCCGACGTTTGGCTACACCTTC. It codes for CASSLDPTFGYTF.

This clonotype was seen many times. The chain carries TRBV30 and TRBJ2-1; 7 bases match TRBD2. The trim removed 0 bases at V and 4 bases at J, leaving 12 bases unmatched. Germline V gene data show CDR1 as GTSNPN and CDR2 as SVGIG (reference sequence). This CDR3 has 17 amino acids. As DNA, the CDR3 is TGTGCCTGGAGTGTACTTATCGCGGGAGACGTTTACAATGAGCAGTTCTTC. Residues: CAWSVLIAGDVYNEQFF.

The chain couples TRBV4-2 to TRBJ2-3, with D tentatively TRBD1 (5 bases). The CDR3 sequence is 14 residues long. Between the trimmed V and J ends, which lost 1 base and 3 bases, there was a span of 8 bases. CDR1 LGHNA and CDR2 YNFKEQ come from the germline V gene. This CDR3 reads CASSQVQGTDTQYF. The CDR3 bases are TGTGCCAGCAGCCAAGTCCAGGGAACAGATACGCAGTATTTT.

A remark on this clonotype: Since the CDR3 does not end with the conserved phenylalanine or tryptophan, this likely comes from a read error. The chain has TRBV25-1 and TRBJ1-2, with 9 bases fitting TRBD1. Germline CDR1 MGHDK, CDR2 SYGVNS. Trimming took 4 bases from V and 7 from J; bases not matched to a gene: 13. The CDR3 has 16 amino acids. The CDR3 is CASSAPGTGSVGGYTC. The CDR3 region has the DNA TGTGCCAGCAGTGCACCCGGGACAGGGAGTGTAGGTGGCTACACCTGC.

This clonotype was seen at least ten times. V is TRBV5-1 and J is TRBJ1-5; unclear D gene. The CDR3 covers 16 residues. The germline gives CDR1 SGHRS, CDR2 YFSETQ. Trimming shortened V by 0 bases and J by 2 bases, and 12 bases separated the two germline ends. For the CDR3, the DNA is TGCGCCAGCAGCTTGGCTGGGGTCGGAGGCAATCAGCCCCAGCATTTT. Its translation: CASSLAGVGGNQPQHF.

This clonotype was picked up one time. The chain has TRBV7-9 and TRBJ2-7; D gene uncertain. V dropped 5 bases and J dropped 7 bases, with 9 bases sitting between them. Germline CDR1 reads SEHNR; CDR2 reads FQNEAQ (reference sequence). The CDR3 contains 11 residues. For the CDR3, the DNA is TGTGCCAGCAGCGATGGCTTAGAGCAGTACTTC. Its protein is CASSDGLEQYF.

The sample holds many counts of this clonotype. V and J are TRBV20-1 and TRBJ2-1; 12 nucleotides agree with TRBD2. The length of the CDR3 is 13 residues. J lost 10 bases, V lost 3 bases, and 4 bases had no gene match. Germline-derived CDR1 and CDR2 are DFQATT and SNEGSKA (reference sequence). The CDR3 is CSARLAGGPEQFF. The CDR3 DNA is TGCAGTGCTAGGCTAGCGGGAGGGCCCGAGCAGTTCTTC.

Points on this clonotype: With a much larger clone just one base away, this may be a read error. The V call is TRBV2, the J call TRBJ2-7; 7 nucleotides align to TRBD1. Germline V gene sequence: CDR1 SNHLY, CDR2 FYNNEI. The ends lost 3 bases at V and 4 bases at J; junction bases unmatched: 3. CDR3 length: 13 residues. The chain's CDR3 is CASSDLQGYEQYF. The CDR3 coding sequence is TGTGCCAGCAGTGATTTACAGGGGTACGAGCAGTACTTC.

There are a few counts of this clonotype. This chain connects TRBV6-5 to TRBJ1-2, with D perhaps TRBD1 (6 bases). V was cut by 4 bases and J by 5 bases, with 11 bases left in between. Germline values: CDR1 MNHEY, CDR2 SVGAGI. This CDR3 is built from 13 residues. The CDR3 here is CASSSLQGYGYTF. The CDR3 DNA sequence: TGTGCCAGCAGTTCTCTCCAGGGGTATGGCTACACCTTC.

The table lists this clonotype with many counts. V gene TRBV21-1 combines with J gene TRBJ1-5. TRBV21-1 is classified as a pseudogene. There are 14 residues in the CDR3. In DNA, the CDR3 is TGTGCCAGCAGATGTGGCCAGGGCGATCAGCCCCAGCATTTT. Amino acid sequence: CASRCGQGDQPQHF.

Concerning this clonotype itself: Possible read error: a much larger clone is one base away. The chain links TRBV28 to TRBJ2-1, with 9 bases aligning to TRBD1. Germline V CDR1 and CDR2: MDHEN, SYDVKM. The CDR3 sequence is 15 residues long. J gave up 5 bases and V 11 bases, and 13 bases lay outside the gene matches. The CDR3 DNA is TGTGCCGTTTCCCCCGGGACAGGGACTCACAATGAGCAGTTCTTC. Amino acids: CAVSPGTGTHNEQFF.

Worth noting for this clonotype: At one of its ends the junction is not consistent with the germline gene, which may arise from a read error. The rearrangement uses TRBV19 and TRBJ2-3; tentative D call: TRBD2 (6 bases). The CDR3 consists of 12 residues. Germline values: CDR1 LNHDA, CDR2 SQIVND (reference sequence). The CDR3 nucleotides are TGTGTCAGTAGCGGCCTCCAAGATACGCAGTATTTT. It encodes CVSSGLQDTQYF.

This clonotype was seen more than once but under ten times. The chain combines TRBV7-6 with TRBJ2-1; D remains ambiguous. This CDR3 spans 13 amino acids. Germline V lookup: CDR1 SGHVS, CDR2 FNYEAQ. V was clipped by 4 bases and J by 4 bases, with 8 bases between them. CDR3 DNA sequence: TGTGCCAGCAGCTCCGACTTATACAATGAGCAGTTCTTC. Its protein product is CASSSDLYNEQFF.

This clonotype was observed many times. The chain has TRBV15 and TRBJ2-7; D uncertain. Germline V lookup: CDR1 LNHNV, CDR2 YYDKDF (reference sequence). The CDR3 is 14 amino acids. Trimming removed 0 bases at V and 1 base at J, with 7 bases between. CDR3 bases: TGTGCCACCAGCAGAGATCGGCTATCCTACGAGCAGTACTTC. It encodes CATSRDRLSYEQYF.

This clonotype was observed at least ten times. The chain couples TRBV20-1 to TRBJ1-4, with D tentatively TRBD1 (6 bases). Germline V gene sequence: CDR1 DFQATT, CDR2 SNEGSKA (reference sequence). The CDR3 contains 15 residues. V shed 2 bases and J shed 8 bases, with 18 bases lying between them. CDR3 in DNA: TGCAGTGCTAGATCCCCAGGGGTACAGGAGGAAAAACTGTTTTTT. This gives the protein CSARSPGVQEEKLFF.

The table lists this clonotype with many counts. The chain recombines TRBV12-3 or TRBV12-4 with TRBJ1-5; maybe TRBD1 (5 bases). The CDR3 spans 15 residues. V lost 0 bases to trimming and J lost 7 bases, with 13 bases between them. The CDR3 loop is CASSLAQGGQQPQHF. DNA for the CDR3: TGTGCCAGCAGTTTAGCGCAGGGCGGGCAGCAGCCCCAGCATTTT.

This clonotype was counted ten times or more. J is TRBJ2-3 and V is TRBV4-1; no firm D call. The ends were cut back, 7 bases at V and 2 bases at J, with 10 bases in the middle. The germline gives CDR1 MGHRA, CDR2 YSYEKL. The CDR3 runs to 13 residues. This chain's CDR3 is CASTRYHTDTQYF. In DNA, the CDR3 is TGCGCCAGCACGAGATACCACACAGATACGCAGTATTTT.

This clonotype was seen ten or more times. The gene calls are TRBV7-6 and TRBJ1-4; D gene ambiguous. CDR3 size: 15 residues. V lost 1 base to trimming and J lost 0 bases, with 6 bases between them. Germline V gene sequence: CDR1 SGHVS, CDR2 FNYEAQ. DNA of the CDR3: TGTGCCAGCAGCTTAGGGATTACAACTAATGAAAAACTGTTTTTT. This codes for CASSLGITTNEKLFF. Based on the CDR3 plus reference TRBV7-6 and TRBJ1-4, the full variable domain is GAGVSQSPRYKVTKRGQDVALRCDPISGHVSLYWYRQALGQGPEFLTYFNYEAQQDKSGLPNDRFSAERPEGSISTLTIQRTEQRDSAMYRCASSLGITTNEKLFFGSGTQLSVL.

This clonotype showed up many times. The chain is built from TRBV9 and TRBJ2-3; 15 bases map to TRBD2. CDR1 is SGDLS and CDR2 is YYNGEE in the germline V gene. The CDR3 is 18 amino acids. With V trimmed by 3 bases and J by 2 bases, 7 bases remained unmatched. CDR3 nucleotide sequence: TGTGCCAGCAGCGACGGACTAGCGGGAGGGCCGAACACAGATACGCAGTATTTT. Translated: CASSDGLAGGPNTDTQYF.

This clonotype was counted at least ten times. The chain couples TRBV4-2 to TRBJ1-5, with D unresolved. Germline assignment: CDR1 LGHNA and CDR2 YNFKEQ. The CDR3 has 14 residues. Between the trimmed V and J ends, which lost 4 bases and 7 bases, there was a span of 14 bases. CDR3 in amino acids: CASSPRDGEQPQHF. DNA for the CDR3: TGTGCCAGCAGCCCGAGGGATGGAGAGCAGCCCCAGCATTTT.

This CDR3 reads CASSIEESGYDLHF. Written as DNA, the CDR3 is TGTGCCAGTAGTATAGAAGAGTCGGGGTACGACCTCCACTTT. This rearrangement joins TRBV19 to TRBJ1-6; D unresolved. The ends were cut back, 0 bases at V and 15 bases at J, with 15 bases in the middle. The CDR3 contains 14 residues. In germline, CDR1 is LNHDA, CDR2 SQIVND (reference sequence).

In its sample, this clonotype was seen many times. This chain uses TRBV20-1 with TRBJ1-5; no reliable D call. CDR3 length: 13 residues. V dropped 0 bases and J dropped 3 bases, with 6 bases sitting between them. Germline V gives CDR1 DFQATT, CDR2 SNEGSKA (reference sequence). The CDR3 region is CSAREELNQPQHF. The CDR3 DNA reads TGCAGTGCTAGAGAGGAGCTCAATCAGCCCCAGCATTTT.

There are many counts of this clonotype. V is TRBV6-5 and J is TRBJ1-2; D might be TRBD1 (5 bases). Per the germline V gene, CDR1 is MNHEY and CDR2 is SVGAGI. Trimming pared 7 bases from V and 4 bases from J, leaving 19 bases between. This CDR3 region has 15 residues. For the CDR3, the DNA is TGTGCCAGCACCCCTGCCGGGGCACCGATCTATGGCTACACCTTC. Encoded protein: CASTPAGAPIYGYTF.